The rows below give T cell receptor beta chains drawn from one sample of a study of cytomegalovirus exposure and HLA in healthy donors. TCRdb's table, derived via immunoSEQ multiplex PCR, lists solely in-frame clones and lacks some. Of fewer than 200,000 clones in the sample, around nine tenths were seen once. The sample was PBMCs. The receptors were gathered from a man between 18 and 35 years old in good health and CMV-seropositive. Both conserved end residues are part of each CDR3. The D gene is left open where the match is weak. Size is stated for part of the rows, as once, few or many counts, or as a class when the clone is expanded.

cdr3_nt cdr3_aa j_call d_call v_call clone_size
TGCAGCGTTCGTAGTACTAGCGGGAGCTCCTACAATGAGCAGTTCTTC CSVRSTSGSSYNEQFF TRBJ2-1 TRBD2 TRBV29-1 NA
TGTGCCAGCAGTTACGGGCGGCAGGGTGCTGAGCAGTTCTTC CASSYGRQGAEQFF TRBJ2-1 NA TRBV6-5 NA
TGCGCCAGCAGCCAACTCTCCGGGACAGGGGGCGAGGACACCGGGGAGCTGTTTTTT CASSQLSGTGGEDTGELFF TRBJ2-2 TRBD1 TRBV4-3 NA
TGTGCCAGCAGCCCTACAGCGGTTTGGTCCTACGAGCAGTACTTC CASSPTAVWSYEQYF TRBJ2-7 NA TRBV9 once
TGTGCCAGTAACGACAGGGGGCTCTATAGCAATCAGCCCCAGCATTTT CASNDRGLYSNQPQHF TRBJ1-5 TRBD1 TRBV19 NA
TGTGCCAGCAGTTTAGCTAGGGACTTGATGGTTCAGTACTTC CASSLARDLMVQYF TRBJ2-4 NA TRBV28 few
TGTGCCAGCAAGAGGCAGGGGCATACTGAAGCTTTCTTT CASKRQGHTEAFF TRBJ1-1 NA TRBV7-8 NA
TGTGCCAGCAGTGACTCAGGGGAGGGAACTGAAGCTTTCTTT CASSDSGEGTEAFF TRBJ1-1 NA TRBV6-4 few
TGTGCCAGCAGTGACCACCTTTGGGCGGGGGGCACAGATACGCAGTATTTT CASSDHLWAGGTDTQYF TRBJ2-3 TRBD2 TRBV6-1 NA
TGTGCCAGCAGCGTAGAGGAAGGGAGGGGTGAAGCTTTCTTT CASSVEEGRGEAFF TRBJ1-1 NA TRBV9 few
TGTGCCAGCAGCTATACCGGGACACGAAATCAGCCCCAGCATTTT CASSYTGTRNQPQHF TRBJ1-5 NA TRBV7-2 few
TGTGCCAGCAGGATACTAGCGGGAGGAACCTACGAGCAGTACTTC CASRILAGGTYEQYF TRBJ2-7 TRBD2 TRBV7-2 NA
TGTGCCAGCAGCTTAGATGCCAGGGGCTATGGCTACACCTTC CASSLDARGYGYTF TRBJ1-2 NA TRBV7-9 NA
TGTGCCAGCAGTTATGCGAGGGGGCTCACCTACGAGCAGTACTTC CASSYARGLTYEQYF TRBJ2-7 TRBD1 TRBV6-5 NA
TGTGCCAGCGGGATAAGGGGCACTGAAGCTTTCTTT CASGIRGTEAFF TRBJ1-1 NA TRBV27 few
TGTGCCAGCAGCTTGGACCAGGGGAGGGGGCAGTTCTTC CASSLDQGRGQFF TRBJ2-1 NA TRBV5-4 NA
TGTGCCAGCAGCCAAGATTACAGGGGCTCCCACGAGCAGTACTTC CASSQDYRGSHEQYF TRBJ2-7 TRBD1 TRBV4-2 NA
TGTGCCAGCAAGCCTAGCGGGAGCCACGAGCAGTACTTC CASKPSGSHEQYF TRBJ2-7 TRBD2 TRBV27 NA
TGTGCTAGTGGTTTGGTCCTGTCCGGGACAGGGGGCGTCACCGGGGAGCTGTTTTTT CASGLVLSGTGGVTGELFF TRBJ2-2 TRBD1 TRBV12-5 NA
TGCAGCGTCCCCCGGGGGGCGGACTATGGCTACACCTTC CSVPRGADYGYTF TRBJ1-2 NA TRBV29-1 once
TGTGCCAGCAGCCCTGGTGGGCTATCTGGAAACACCATATATTTT CASSPGGLSGNTIYF TRBJ1-3 NA TRBV11-3 NA
TGTGCCTGGAGAGCAGCAGGGCTTGAAAAACTGTTTTTT CAWRAAGLEKLFF TRBJ1-4 NA TRBV30 NA
TGTGCCAGTAGTATAAGCAGGGCGATCTTCACCGGGGAGCTGTTTTTT CASSISRAIFTGELFF TRBJ2-2 NA TRBV19 NA
TGTGCCAGCACCGAGGAGGGGGAGGGGAACACTGAAGCTTTCTTT CASTEEGEGNTEAFF TRBJ1-1 NA TRBV9 NA
TGTGCCAGCACAAGGACTAGCGGCTCCACCGGGGAGCTGTTTTTT CASTRTSGSTGELFF TRBJ2-2 TRBD2 TRBV9 few
TGTGCCAGTAGTATAGCAGCAGGGATGGTCGAGCAGTACTTC CASSIAAGMVEQYF TRBJ2-7 NA TRBV19 NA
TGCGCCAGCAGCCAAGGGGGAACTAGCGGGAGATACACAGATACGCAGTATTTT CASSQGGTSGRYTDTQYF TRBJ2-3 TRBD2 TRBV4-3 NA
TGTGCCAGCAGCGTGGGGTCTGGGGGGGGTCAGCCCCAGCATTTT CASSVGSGGGQPQHF TRBJ1-5 NA TRBV9 NA
TGCGCCAGCAGCTACACCAAGCGCTCCTACGAGCAGTACTTC CASSYTKRSYEQYF TRBJ2-7 NA TRBV5-1 NA
TGTGCCAGCAGCCCCGGGACTAGCGTCTACGAGCAGTACTTC CASSPGTSVYEQYF TRBJ2-7 TRBD2 TRBV5-6 few
TGCGCCAGCAGGCCGGGACTAGCGGGGGGGCCCACCTACGAGCAGTACTTC CASRPGLAGGPTYEQYF TRBJ2-7 TRBD2 TRBV10-2 NA
TGTGCCAGCAGTTTATCCGCTGGGACACGTAGCAATCAGCCCCAGCATTTT CASSLSAGTRSNQPQHF TRBJ1-5 NA TRBV27 NA
TGTGCCAGCAGCCGGGACAGGGCGAACACCGGGGAGCTGTTTTTT CASSRDRANTGELFF TRBJ2-2 TRBD1 TRBV5-4 NA
TGTGCCAGCAGCTTAGGCCGCAGCCTAGGTGGGGGGGGCGAGCAGTTCTTC CASSLGRSLGGGGEQFF TRBJ2-1 NA TRBV13 once
TGTGCCAGCAGACTTGATACAGGGGGAAATGGCTACACCTTC CASRLDTGGNGYTF TRBJ1-2 TRBD1 TRBV5-6 once
TGTGCCACCATTACCGGGACAGGGAGCACTGAAGCTTTCTTT CATITGTGSTEAFF TRBJ1-1 TRBD1 TRBV10-3 NA
TGTGCCAGCAGCCAGGGGGCATCTGGAAACACCATATATTTT CASSQGASGNTIYF TRBJ1-3 TRBD1 TRBV7-6 NA
TGTGCCTCCAGCGGAATGAACACTGAAGCTTTCTTT CASSGMNTEAFF TRBJ1-1 NA TRBV6-5 NA
TGTGCCAGCAGTTTAGGGGGGACAGGGGTGACTGAAGCTTTCTTT CASSLGGTGVTEAFF TRBJ1-1 TRBD1 TRBV27 NA
TGTGCCAGCAGCTCCTTAGGGGGGGAAGGAAACACCATATATTTT CASSSLGGEGNTIYF TRBJ1-3 NA TRBV7-8 NA
TGTGCCAGCAGTCGGGAGGGCCCCCACGAGCAGTACTTC CASSREGPHEQYF TRBJ2-7 TRBD2 TRBV2 NA
TGTGCCAGCAGCTTGAGGGCGATAAATTCACCCCTCCACTTT CASSLRAINSPLHF TRBJ1-6 NA TRBV7-2 NA
TGTGCCAGCAGCGTAGGGGGGGGCCAAGAGACCCAGTACTTC CASSVGGGQETQYF TRBJ2-5 TRBD2 TRBV9 NA
TGCAGCGTTTATTTCCAACGGAACTATGGCTACACCTTC CSVYFQRNYGYTF TRBJ1-2 NA TRBV29-1 NA
TGTGCCTGGAGTCCCCTTCCCAGCAATCAGCCCCAGCATTTT CAWSPLPSNQPQHF TRBJ1-5 NA TRBV30 NA
TGTGCCAGCAGCTCCCTCGGGACAGGGGCCTACGAGCAGTACTTC CASSSLGTGAYEQYF TRBJ2-7 TRBD1 TRBV6-6 NA
TGTGCCAGCAGCTTGGATCAGGGATCAAATCAGCCCCAGCATTTT CASSLDQGSNQPQHF TRBJ1-5 NA TRBV7-9 NA
TGTGCCAGCAGTGCAGAGGCTACCTCTAGCACAGATACGCAGTATTTT CASSAEATSSTDTQYF TRBJ2-3 NA TRBV9 NA
TGTGCCAGCACTTCAGGGTCGGAAGTGGCCTACTACAATGAGCAGTTCTTC CASTSGSEVAYYNEQFF TRBJ2-1 NA TRBV7-2 NA
TGCGCCAGCAGCCAAGTCCTGGGGGCTCCAGGCGGGCTCTTCGAGCAGTACTTC CASSQVLGAPGGLFEQYF TRBJ2-7 NA TRBV4-3 NA
TGTGCCATCAGTGAACGGGCGGGAGGCTACGAGCAGTACTTC CAISERAGGYEQYF TRBJ2-7 TRBD2 TRBV10-3 NA
TGTGCCAGCTCGACTCAGGGGGCTAGGTACAATGAGCAGTTCTTC CASSTQGARYNEQFF TRBJ2-1 TRBD1 TRBV27 NA
TGTGCCAGCAGCTCCGGTCCCGGGACAGGGGGCGGGGAGCTGTTTTTT CASSSGPGTGGGELFF TRBJ2-2 TRBD1 TRBV5-6 NA
TGTGCCAGCAGCTTGGGCAGGGCCTACGAGCAGTACTTC CASSLGRAYEQYF TRBJ2-7 NA TRBV5-6 NA
TGTGCCAGCAGCTTGACAAGCTACAATGAGCAGTTCTTC CASSLTSYNEQFF TRBJ2-1 NA TRBV11-3 NA
TGTGCCAGCAGCCCCTCCCTGAGTGCCACTGAAGCTTTCTTT CASSPSLSATEAFF TRBJ1-1 NA TRBV9 NA